The 25 T cell receptor beta chains below were found in one sample sequenced in a study of T-cell reconstitution after alpha-beta-depleted transplantation in children (dated by TCRdb to 2016 to 2017). Library prep was done by PCR. Sequencing was performed on an Illumina HiSeq 2500. To normalize quantification of the TCRbeta repertoire, the TCR libraries were built with molecular barcoding that relied on unique molecular identifiers. Using fastp at Q25 and MiXCR, TCRdb reprocessed the public reads and kept productive beta chains. Rows with a matching CDR3 protein are joined into one entry that keeps the most common DNA and genes. This sample has some 550,000 distinct CDR3 sequences in its table, and around 23% of those were observed once. The ten largest account for 14% of the sample. What this sample's treatment or condition label stands for: allogeneic hematopoietic cell transplantation with graft depleted of TCRalphabeta T cells and CD19 B cells.

This specimen was PBMCs, mostly from graft donor cells, taken 360 days after TCRalphabeta/CD19-depleted stem cell transplant. All receptors derive from a boy younger than two who had a stem cell transplant for acute myeloid leukemia, so the T cells may come from the graft donor.

The genes are TRBV7-2 and TRBJ2-2, with D uncertain. Germline values: CDR1 SGHTA, CDR2 FQGNSA. V lost 1 base to trimming and J lost 4 bases, with 4 bases between them. This CDR3 contains 13 residues. CDR3 sequence: CASSLVITGELFF. The CDR3 nucleotides are TGTGCCAGCAGCTTAGTCATCACCGGGGAGCTGTTTTTT.

CDR3 sequence (DNA): TGCGCCAGCAGCCAGATTGACAGGAGCCTCACAGATACGCAGTATTTT. This gives the protein CASSQIDRSLTDTQYF. This chain links TRBV4-3 with TRBJ2-3, with D perhaps matching TRBD1 (6 bases). Germline V gene sequence: CDR1 LGHNA, CDR2 YSLEER. This CDR3 is 16 amino acids long. With 3 bases removed from V and 2 bases from J, the gap between germline ends came to 15 bases.

This clonotype was counted a few times. The V call is TRBV20-1, the J call TRBJ2-1; a possible D gene is TRBD2 (7 bases). The CDR3 sequence is 19 residues long. Germline assignment: CDR1 DFQATT and CDR2 SNEGSKA (reference sequence). Trimming cost V 1 base and J 0 bases, with 22 bases left between them. CDR3 bases: TGCAGTGCTAGAGTGGGGGAGGGGGGCCCCCATCGCTCCTACAATGAGCAGTTCTTC. Translated, it gives CSARVGEGGPHRSYNEQFF.

Ten or more counts support this clonotype. The V call is TRBV29-1, the J call TRBJ2-3; 8 bases match TRBD2. CDR1 SQVTM and CDR2 ANQGSEA come from the germline V gene. The CDR3 extends over 17 amino acids. The V segment lost 7 bases and the J segment 0 bases; nucleotides outside the gene matches: 15. The CDR3 region has the DNA TGCAGCGCCCCGGGACTGATCAGCGGGGGAAGCACAGATACGCAGTATTTT. Translated, it gives CSAPGLISGGSTDTQYF.

This clonotype was observed a few times. The J gene is TRBJ2-1, the V gene TRBV29-1; no clear D. Trimming shortened V by 3 bases and J by 6 bases, and 15 bases separated the two germline ends. Germline CDR1 reads SQVTM; CDR2 reads ANQGSEA. The CDR3 consists of 14 residues. This CDR3 reads CSVDSHTLGNEQFF. The CDR3 coding sequence is TGCAGCGTTGACAGCCACACCCTAGGCAATGAGCAGTTCTTC.

This clonotype occurred once. The chain couples TRBV20-1 to TRBJ2-5, with 7 bases fitting TRBD1. After removal of 3 bases from V and 1 base from J, the junction contained 8 bases not matched to a gene. CDR1 is DFQATT and CDR2 is SNEGSKA in the germline V gene (reference sequence). This CDR3 contains 15 residues. CDR3: CSASSDRTGQETQYF. The CDR3 DNA is TGCAGTGCTAGCTCGGATAGGACAGGCCAAGAGACCCAGTACTTC.

The sample holds many counts of this clonotype. This chain links TRBV6-5 with TRBJ1-2; D remains ambiguous. V lost 5 bases, J lost 4 bases, and 17 bases lay in between. The CDR3 totals 15 residues. CDR1 and CDR2 (germline): MNHEY, SVGAGI. The CDR3 DNA reads as TGTGCCAGCAGTCACATTCCTTCCGGGCCCTATGGCTACACCTTC. The encoded protein is CASSHIPSGPYGYTF.

The chain is built from TRBV12-3 or TRBV12-4 and TRBJ1-2; D call uncertain. This CDR3 contains 14 residues. The V gene lost 5 bases and the J gene lost 5 bases, with 15 bases spanning the gap. Here the CDR3 reads CASSQAGGIYGYTF. The CDR3 DNA is TGTGCCAGCAGTCAGGCGGGAGGGATATATGGCTACACCTTC.

This clonotype turned up a few times. V usage is TRBV15 and J usage is TRBJ2-1; no clear D gene. The CDR3 sequence is 13 residues long. Trimming cost V 5 bases and J 8 bases, with 13 bases left between them. The germline V gene encodes CDR1 LNHNV and CDR2 YYDKDF (reference sequence). For the CDR3, the DNA is TGTGCCACCAGCTTCGCATCGGGTCATGAGCAGTTCTTC. Its protein product is CATSFASGHEQFF.

The rearrangement joins TRBV20-1 to TRBJ2-3; the D call may be TRBD1 or TRBD2 (5 bases each). The CDR3 loop spans 15 amino acids. Germline CDR1 reads DFQATT; CDR2 reads SNEGSKA (reference sequence). V was pared by 5 bases and J by 4 bases, with 19 bases between. This CDR3 reads CSAPEGRLLSDTQYF. CDR3 sequence (DNA): TGCAGTGCTCCCGAGGGGCGGCTATTATCAGATACGCAGTATTTT.

The rearrangement uses TRBV6-4 and TRBJ2-1; D may be TRBD1 (6 bases). Germline CDR1 is MRHNA and CDR2 is SNTAGT. This CDR3 is built from 15 residues. With 4 bases removed from V and 2 bases from J, the gap between germline ends came to 12 bases. The CDR3 reads CASSVTDSPYNEQFF. The CDR3 region has the DNA TGTGCCAGCAGTGTCACGGACAGCCCCTACAATGAGCAGTTCTTC.

This chain connects TRBV6-5 to TRBJ1-5, with D possibly TRBD1 on 5 matching bases. The CDR3 has 15 amino acids. CDR1 and CDR2 from the germline V gene are MNHEY and SVGAGI. V lost 7 bases and J 0 bases, leaving 13 bases between the germline ends. The CDR3 loop reads CASKIGHYSNQPQHF. The CDR3 region has the DNA TGTGCCAGCAAAATCGGACATTATAGCAATCAGCCCCAGCATTTT.

The rearrangement uses TRBV11-2 and TRBJ2-5; 9 bases align to TRBD1. The V segment lost 3 bases and the J segment 2 bases; nucleotides outside the gene matches: 10. Per the germline V gene, CDR1 is SGHAT and CDR2 is FQNNGV. This CDR3 has 17 amino acids. CDR3 coding DNA: TGTGCCAGCAGCTTCCCTTGGACAGGGGACACGCAAGAGACCCAGTACTTC. Translating gives CASSFPWTGDTQETQYF.

This clonotype came up many times. CDR3 nucleotides: TGTGCCACCAGCAGTAGTACCGGACCTGGAAACACCATATATTTT. Translation gives CATSSSTGPGNTIYF. The chain carries TRBV15 and TRBJ1-3; D not resolved. The germline V gene encodes CDR1 LNHNV and CDR2 YYDKDF (reference sequence). Trimming took 3 bases from V and 2 from J, leaving 11 bases between them. This CDR3 has 15 residues.

CDR3 loop: CSVSGTGGYGYTF. CDR3 in DNA: TGCAGCGTCTCCGGGACAGGGGGCTATGGCTACACCTTC. The rearrangement joins TRBV29-1 to TRBJ1-2; TRBD1 matches 11 bases. The trim removed 6 bases at V and 4 bases at J, leaving 4 bases unmatched. Germline V gives CDR1 SQVTM, CDR2 ANQGSEA. The length of the CDR3 is 13 residues.

The chain employs TRBV18 and TRBJ1-2, with no clear D. The germline CDR1 and CDR2 sequences are KGHSH and LQKENI. Between the trimmed V and J ends, which lost 1 base and 4 bases, there was a span of 16 bases. The CDR3 runs to 16 residues. CDR3 in amino acids: CASSPLNAGWVYGYTF. In nucleotides, the CDR3 is TGTGCCAGCTCACCACTTAACGCCGGATGGGTCTATGGCTACACCTTC.

This clonotype was recorded at least ten times. The chain carries TRBV6-5 and TRBJ2-6, with D perhaps TRBD2 (5 bases). The CDR3 has 16 residues. Germline V lookup: CDR1 MNHEY, CDR2 SVGAGI. Trimming left V 2 bases short and J 2 bases short, with 10 bases between. CDR3 protein: CASSYTRTPGANVLTF. CDR3 nucleotides: TGTGCCAGCAGTTACACAAGGACTCCTGGGGCCAACGTCCTGACTTTC.

This chain joins TRBV11-1 and TRBJ2-7, with TRBD1 matching 7 bases. Germline CDR1 reads SGHAT; CDR2 reads FQDESV (reference sequence). The CDR3 length is 14 residues. J gave up 0 bases and V 5 bases, and 4 bases lay outside the gene matches. The CDR3 nucleotides read TGTGCCAGCAGCCCGGGACAGAGCTCCTACGAGCAGTACTTC. It encodes CASSPGQSSYEQYF.

The chain carries TRBV5-5 and TRBJ1-5, with no clear D. V lost 4 bases, J lost 1 base, and 12 bases lay in between. The CDR3 is 15 residues long. Germline CDR1 reads SGHKS; CDR2 reads YYEKEE (reference sequence). The CDR3 sequence: CASSRDPGSNQPQHF. The CDR3 nucleotides read TGTGCCAGCAGCCGAGACCCCGGGAGCAATCAGCCCCAGCATTTT.

The gene calls are TRBV6-2 or TRBV6-3 and TRBJ2-5, with D perhaps matching TRBD1 or TRBD2 (6 bases each). Trimming removed 4 bases from V and 5 bases from J, with 17 bases in between. Per germline, CDR1 MNHEY and CDR2 SVGEGT. The CDR3 sequence is 15 residues long. The CDR3 region is CASSSGPRGQETQYF. The CDR3 DNA reads as TGTGCCAGCAGTTCGGGACCTCGGGGGCAGGAGACCCAGTACTTC.

Many counts were recorded for this clonotype. The chain recombines TRBV6-5 with TRBJ2-1; D is possibly TRBD2 (6 bases). Trimming pared 0 bases from V and 4 bases from J, leaving 16 bases between. The CDR3 has 17 residues. Looked up from germline, CDR1 is MNHEY and CDR2 is SVGAGI. Written as DNA, the CDR3 is TGTGCCAGCAGTTACTCGGGACTTAGGTCTAGTTACAATGAGCAGTTCTTC. Translated, it gives CASSYSGLRSSYNEQFF.

This clonotype was seen ten or more times. This chain uses TRBV6-2 or TRBV6-3 with TRBJ1-1; 7 bases fit TRBD1. V gave up 8 bases and J gave up 4 bases; unmatched junction bases: 10. Germline lookup yields CDR1 MNHEY and CDR2 SVGEGT. The CDR3 loop spans 14 amino acids. CDR3 sequence: CASGGTVWGTEAFF. CDR3 nucleotide sequence: TGTGCCAGCGGCGGGACAGTATGGGGCACTGAAGCTTTCTTT.

This clonotype has a count of ten or more. The rearrangement joins TRBV28 to TRBJ1-5; D not resolved. Trimming took off 3 bases at V and 5 bases at J, with 17 bases between the two ends. This CDR3 spans 16 amino acids. Germline V gene lookup returns CDR1 MDHEN and CDR2 SYDVKM. The CDR3: CASSFPTTGIDQPQHF. DNA for the CDR3: TGTGCCAGCAGTTTCCCAACTACCGGGATCGATCAGCCCCAGCATTTT. The entire variable domain, with the rest obtained from reference TRBV28 and TRBJ1-5, is as follows: DVKVTQSSRYLVKRTGEKVFLECVQDMDHENMFWYRQDPGLGLRLIYFSYDVKMKEKGDIPEGYSVSREKKERFSLILESASTNQTSMYLCASSFPTTGIDQPQHFGDGTRLSIL.

The chain employs TRBV30 and TRBJ2-1; 7 bases map to TRBD2. CDR3 length equals 15 residues. The V segment lost 0 bases and the J segment 0 bases; nucleotides outside the gene matches: 2. Germline CDR1 reads GTSNPN; CDR2 reads SVGIG (reference sequence). The chain's CDR3 is CAWSVWGGSYNEQFF. CDR3 bases: TGTGCCTGGAGTGTATGGGGGGGCTCCTACAATGAGCAGTTCTTC.

The DNA of the CDR3 is TGCAGTGCGCAGGATCTGCGTGGCTACACCTTC. Translation gives CSAQDLRGYTF. The chain has TRBV20-1 and TRBJ1-2; D unclear. V was clipped by 6 bases and J by 7 bases, with 12 bases between them. CDR1 is DFQATT, CDR2 SNEGSKA, per germline (reference sequence). There are 11 residues in the CDR3.